These 29 T cell receptor beta chains were all obtained from the same sample, sequenced in a study of T cell repertoires in cytomegalovirus infection. These receptors are not linked to any known antigen. One entry per CDR3 protein results from TCRdb running MiXCR on the reads. The sample has roughly 800,000 distinct CDR3 sequences; 25% to 35% are singletons. The sequencing used cultured CD8+ T cells from PBMCs, collected from culture after CMV antigen stimulation. All receptors derive from a human donor in good health (CMV status not recorded). Some clones in this sample may be carry-over from other donors' samples.

This clonotype has ten or more counts. CDR3 amino acids: CASSFGQSSYNSPLHF. CDR3 nucleotides: TGTGCCAGCAGCTTTGGACAAAGCTCCTATAATTCACCCCTCCACTTT. V and J are TRBV7-2 and TRBJ1-6, with TRBD1 as a possible D gene (5 bases). The CDR3 is 16 residues long. Trimming shortened V by 3 bases and J by 0 bases, and 9 bases separated the two germline ends. Germline assignment: CDR1 SGHTA and CDR2 FQGNSA.

This clonotype has only a few counts. The V call is TRBV4-3, the J call TRBJ2-1; possibly TRBD1 for D (6 bases). Trimming shortened V by 0 bases and J by 4 bases, and 10 bases separated the two germline ends. CDR3 length equals 15 residues. Germline loops: CDR1 LGHNA, CDR2 YSLEER. CDR3 sequence: CASSQEGDTYNEQFF. The CDR3 region has the DNA TGCGCCAGCAGCCAAGAAGGGGACACTTACAATGAGCAGTTCTTC.

The rearrangement joins TRBV7-6 to TRBJ2-7, with D unclear. The CDR3 runs to 15 residues. Germline loops: CDR1 SGHVS, CDR2 FNYEAQ. V gave up 5 bases and J gave up 3 bases, with 17 bases separating them. CDR3 amino acids: CASSLPGGPVYEQYV. As DNA, the CDR3 is TGTGCCAGCAGCCTCCCTGGCGGCCCGGTCTACGAGCAGTACGTC.

The gene calls are TRBV28 and TRBJ2-1; 7 bases fit TRBD1. From germline, CDR1 is MDHEN and CDR2 SYDVKM. The V segment lost 5 bases and the J segment 3 bases; nucleotides outside the gene matches: 7. This CDR3 comprises 15 residues. CDR3 DNA sequence: TGTGCCAGCAGTCACAGGGGACAACTCTACAATGAGCAGTTCTTC. This translates into CASSHRGQLYNEQFF.

This clonotype came up a few times. CDR3 amino acids: CASSPFGGSSYNEQFF. The CDR3 DNA reads TGTGCCAGCAGCCCCTTCGGGGGGAGCTCCTACAATGAGCAGTTCTTC. The V and J genes are TRBV7-8 and TRBJ2-1; 7 bases map to TRBD2. V was clipped by 5 bases and J by 0 bases; unmatched bases: 7. This CDR3 is built from 16 residues. The germline gives CDR1 SGHVS, CDR2 FQNEAQ.

This clonotype has just a few counts. The chain links TRBV12-5 to TRBJ2-3; TRBD2 is a possible D gene (6 bases). Germline V CDR1 and CDR2: LGHNT, FRNRAP. V lost 0 bases to trimming and J lost 2 bases, with 24 bases between them. There are 20 residues in the CDR3. CDR3: CASGLVLPEKGGEVTDTQYF. The CDR3, as DNA: TGTGCTAGTGGTTTGGTACTTCCCGAAAAAGGCGGGGAGGTCACAGATACGCAGTATTTT.

This clonotype turned up a few times. The J gene is TRBJ2-7, the V gene TRBV28; 7 bases are shared with TRBD1. Germline V lookup: CDR1 MDHEN, CDR2 SYDVKM. J lost 7 bases, V lost 5 bases, and 20 bases had no gene match. The CDR3 totals 17 residues. The DNA of the CDR3 is TGTGCCAGCAGTCCTCAAGGGTACAGGGGCCGTGGGCAAGAGCAGTACGTC. Protein sequence: CASSPQGYRGRGQEQYV.

In its sample, this clonotype was seen once. The V gene is TRBV19, the J gene TRBJ2-1, with TRBD2 matching 10 bases. This CDR3 is 19 amino acids long. V dropped 0 bases and J dropped 4; count of bases not matched to a gene: 12. CDR1 is LNHDA and CDR2 is SQIVND in the germline V gene (reference sequence). For the CDR3, the DNA is TGTGCCAGTAGTATAGAGGGGGGAGCGGGGGGGCCGCTATACAATGAGCAGTTCTTC. This encodes CASSIEGGAGGPLYNEQFF.

V gene TRBV11-2 combines with J gene TRBJ2-1, with D maybe TRBD2 (6 bases). This CDR3 contains 17 residues. V lost 7 bases, J lost 5 bases, and 24 bases lay in between. Germline V lookup: CDR1 SGHAT, CDR2 FQNNGV. Here the CDR3 DNA reads TGTGCCAGCACCCTTTTTCCCGCGGGAAGGGAAGACAATGAGCAGTTCTTC. It is translated as CASTLFPAGREDNEQFF.

There are many counts of this clonotype. The chain employs TRBV4-1 and TRBJ2-2; 7 positions agree with TRBD1. The CDR3 is 15 residues long. CDR1 is MGHRA, CDR2 YSYEKL, per germline. With 0 bases clipped from V and 6 bases from J, the junction kept 4 bases outside the gene matches. This CDR3 reads CASSQEAGGAGELFF. For the CDR3, the DNA is TGCGCCAGCAGCCAAGAAGCAGGGGGAGCCGGGGAGCTGTTTTTT.

This clonotype has a handful of counts. The CDR3 coding sequence is TGTGCCAGCAGGGCAGGGGGACTGAACACTGAAGCTTTCTTT. This encodes CASRAGGLNTEAFF. The chain uses TRBV12-3 or TRBV12-4 and TRBJ1-1; 7 nucleotides match TRBD1. After removal of 6 bases from V and 0 bases from J, the junction contained 4 bases not matched to a gene. The CDR3 loop spans 14 amino acids.

DNA of the CDR3: TGTGCCAGCAGCCAAACCCGAACCGGGAGTTTCTATGGCTACACCTTC. It codes for CASSQTRTGSFYGYTF. The rearrangement joins TRBV14 to TRBJ1-2; D not certain. Germline CDR1 and CDR2: SGHDN and FVKESK. The CDR3 has 16 amino acids. Trimming cost V 2 bases and J 4 bases, with 17 bases left between them.

The chain has TRBV27 and TRBJ1-1, with D uncertain. The length of the CDR3 is 11 residues. Between the trimmed V and J ends, which lost 8 bases and 12 bases, there was a span of 16 bases. CDR1 and CDR2 (germline): MNHEY, SMNVEV (reference sequence). Written as DNA, the CDR3 is TGTGCCAGCCGCCAAGGTCAAAAGTCTTTCTTT. Encoded protein: CASRQGQKSFF.

This clonotype was picked up a small number of times. V is TRBV28 and J is TRBJ2-5, with 8 nucleotides matching TRBD1. This CDR3 spans 14 amino acids. Unmatched junction bases numbered 8, after V lost 6 bases and J lost 5 bases. Per germline, CDR1 MDHEN and CDR2 SYDVKM. The CDR3 sequence: CASSGTGSIETQYF. CDR3 sequence (DNA): TGTGCCAGCAGCGGGACAGGATCAATCGAGACCCAGTACTTC.

This clonotype has at least ten counts. The rearrangement joins TRBV27 to TRBJ2-7; D is unresolved. The CDR3 spans 13 residues. With 2 bases removed from V and 6 bases from J, the gap between germline ends came to 11 bases. Looked up from germline, CDR1 is MNHEY and CDR2 is SMNVEV (reference sequence). CDR3 coding DNA: TGTGCCAGCAGTTTAATTGTCCCTTCCGAGCAGTACTTC. Translating gives CASSLIVPSEQYF.

This clonotype has at least ten counts. The chain couples TRBV7-6 to TRBJ1-1, with D perhaps matching TRBD1 (6 bases). The germline V gene encodes CDR1 SGHVS and CDR2 FNYEAQ. The length of the CDR3 is 14 residues. Trimming cost V 1 base and J 7 bases, with 13 bases left between them. CDR3 region: CASSLGQGLGEAFF. The CDR3 coding sequence is TGTGCCAGCAGCTTAGGGCAGGGGTTGGGTGAAGCTTTCTTT.

This clonotype occurred a few times. CDR3 protein: CASSLPGKDHYEQYV. CDR3 nucleotide sequence: TGTGCCAGCAGTCTACCCGGAAAGGACCATTACGAGCAGTACGTC. The chain carries TRBV27 and TRBJ2-7, with D unclear. Trimming pared 5 bases from V and 4 bases from J, leaving 18 bases between. Germline-derived CDR1 and CDR2 are MNHEY and SMNVEV (reference sequence). The CDR3 is 15 amino acids.

The CDR3 DNA reads as TGTGCCAGCAGTTACCGCACGGGCAATCAGCCCCAGCATTTT. This sequence encodes CASSYRTGNQPQHF. This sequence joins TRBV6-2 or TRBV6-3 and TRBJ1-5; D unresolved. Germline CDR1 is MNHEY and CDR2 is SVGEGT. The ends were cut back, 2 bases at V and 2 bases at J, with 7 bases in the middle. There are 14 residues in the CDR3.

A remark on this clonotype: Compared with germline, one end of the junction differs, possibly owing to a read error. The CDR3 here is CSARGGDLYGYTF. The CDR3 nucleotides read TGCAGTGCCAGAGGGGGGGATCTCTATGGCTACACCTTC. The chain has TRBV20-1 and TRBJ1-2, with a possible D match to TRBD1 (6 bases). Germline CDR1 DFQATT, CDR2 SNEGSKA (reference sequence). This CDR3 comprises 13 residues.

This clonotype was observed a handful of times. The chain links TRBV24-1 to TRBJ1-5; D is ambiguous. Per the germline V gene, CDR1 is KGHDR and CDR2 is SFDVKD. This CDR3 has 13 amino acids. With 5 bases removed from V and 0 bases from J, the gap between germline ends came to 4 bases. The CDR3 DNA reads as TGTGCCACCAGTGGGGGTAGCAATCAGCCCCAGCATTTT. This encodes CATSGGSNQPQHF.

This clonotype has just a few counts. The V gene is TRBV6-6, the J gene TRBJ2-5, with 7 nucleotides matching TRBD1. CDR1 and CDR2 (germline): MNHNY, SVGAGI (reference sequence). The CDR3 totals 15 residues. The J segment lost 5 bases and the V segment lost 5 bases, leaving 11 bases of the junction unmatched. The DNA of the CDR3 is TGTGCCAGCAGTCTTTCGACAGGGACGTTGGAGACCCAGTACTTC. Its protein is CASSLSTGTLETQYF.

This clonotype occurred many times. The chain couples TRBV12-3 or TRBV12-4 to TRBJ1-6; 9 positions match TRBD1. CDR3 length: 14 residues. V shed 6 bases and J 8 bases; nucleotides not matched to a gene: 5. The CDR3 nucleotides are TGTGCCAGCAGGTGGACAGGGGATTATTCACCCCTCCACTTT. This translates into CASRWTGDYSPLHF.

V usage is TRBV2 and J usage is TRBJ2-1; D gene ambiguous. The germline CDR1 and CDR2 sequences are SNHLY and FYNNEI. Trimming removed 3 bases at V and 1 base at J, with 4 bases between. The CDR3 has 13 residues. CDR3 sequence (DNA): TGTGCCAGCAGTGAGTGGTCCTACAATGAGCAGTTCTTC. It codes for CASSEWSYNEQFF.

This clonotype occurred many times. J is TRBJ2-7 and V is TRBV6-2 or TRBV6-3; possible D gene TRBD1, 8 bases. The CDR3 runs 14 residues. The ends were cut back, 6 bases at V and 5 bases at J, with 17 bases in the middle. The germline V gene has CDR1 MNHEY and CDR2 SVGEGT. The DNA of the CDR3 is TGTGCCAGCAGCAACCGGACAGGGACTAACGAGCAGTACGTC. As protein: CASSNRTGTNEQYV.

This clonotype was seen a few times. This rearrangement joins TRBV27 to TRBJ1-1; no clear D. Trimming cost V 6 bases and J 1 base, with 9 bases left between them. CDR3 length: 13 amino acids. Germline assignment: CDR1 MNHEY and CDR2 SMNVEV (reference sequence). The chain's CDR3 is CASRPGENTEAFF. CDR3 nucleotide sequence: TGTGCCAGCAGGCCCGGGGAGAACACTGAAGCTTTCTTT.

This chain uses TRBV6-1 with TRBJ1-1; no firm D call. CDR3 length: 10 amino acids. CDR1 is MNHNS, CDR2 SASEGT, per germline. Trimming cost V 6 bases and J 8 bases, with 7 bases left between them. DNA of the CDR3: TGTGCCAGCAGGGAAACCGAAGCTTTCTTT. It codes for CASRETEAFF.

This clonotype was seen at least ten times. V and J are TRBV27 and TRBJ1-2; D gene uncertain. CDR3 length: 12 amino acids. Between the trimmed V and J ends, which lost 5 bases and 1 base, there was a span of 5 bases. Germline V gives CDR1 MNHEY, CDR2 SMNVEV (reference sequence). The CDR3 sequence is CASSHINYGYTF. The CDR3 DNA is TGTGCCAGCAGTCACATTAACTATGGCTACACCTTC.

This clonotype was seen more than once but under ten times. The V gene is TRBV10-3, the J gene TRBJ1-1, with D maybe TRBD1 (6 bases). CDR3 length equals 15 residues. Germline V gene lookup returns CDR1 ENHRY and CDR2 SYGVKD. Trimming stripped 7 bases from V and 4 bases from J, with 19 bases between. The CDR3 loop is CAIMGGGGFGTEAFF. CDR3 nucleotides: TGTGCCATCATGGGAGGGGGGGGCTTTGGCACTGAAGCTTTCTTT.

This rearrangement joins TRBV6-1 to TRBJ2-3, with D possibly TRBD1 on 6 matching bases. V was clipped by 6 bases and J by 2 bases, with 12 bases between them. Germline lookup yields CDR1 MNHNS and CDR2 SASEGT. The CDR3 loop spans 14 amino acids. CDR3 sequence reads: CASSSGTNTDTQYF. The CDR3 DNA sequence: TGTGCCAGCAGCTCCGGGACAAACACAGATACGCAGTATTTT.